This record covers a single TCR beta chain. Clones were read by immunoSEQ multiplex PCR, and TCRdb kept only the in-frame ones, dropping some. There are tens of thousands of clones in the sample; 90% occur only once, and 4.8% lies in the top ten. The sample originates from a study of OX40 agonist ivuxolimab in advanced cancers. Study summary: Mean age about 60 years, range roughly 23 to 79; approximately 80% male.

The germline V gene encodes CDR1 SGHTA and CDR2 FQGNSA. The J segment lost 4 bases and the V segment lost 5 bases, leaving 5 bases of the junction unmatched. This CDR3 contains 14 residues. The TCR sequence derives from an adult with an advanced solid tumor such as melanoma, head and neck, liver or kidney cancer. The sequences come from CD4+ or CD8+ T cells sorted from blood, collected in a trial of the OX40 agonist ivuxolimab. The chain uses TRBV7-2 and TRBJ1-1; TRBD1 matches 9 bases. The CDR3 region has the DNA TGTGCCAGCAGCCCCGGGACAGGGAGCACTGAAGCTTTCTTT. Translating it yields CASSPGTGSTEAFF. The whole variable domain, remainder taken from reference TRBV7-2 and TRBJ1-1, is GAGVSQSPSNKVTEKGKDVELRCDPISGHTALYWYRQSLGQGLEFLIYFQGNSAPDKSGLPSDRFSAERTGGSVSTLTIQRTQQEDSAVYLCASSPGTGSTEAFFGQGTRLTVV.